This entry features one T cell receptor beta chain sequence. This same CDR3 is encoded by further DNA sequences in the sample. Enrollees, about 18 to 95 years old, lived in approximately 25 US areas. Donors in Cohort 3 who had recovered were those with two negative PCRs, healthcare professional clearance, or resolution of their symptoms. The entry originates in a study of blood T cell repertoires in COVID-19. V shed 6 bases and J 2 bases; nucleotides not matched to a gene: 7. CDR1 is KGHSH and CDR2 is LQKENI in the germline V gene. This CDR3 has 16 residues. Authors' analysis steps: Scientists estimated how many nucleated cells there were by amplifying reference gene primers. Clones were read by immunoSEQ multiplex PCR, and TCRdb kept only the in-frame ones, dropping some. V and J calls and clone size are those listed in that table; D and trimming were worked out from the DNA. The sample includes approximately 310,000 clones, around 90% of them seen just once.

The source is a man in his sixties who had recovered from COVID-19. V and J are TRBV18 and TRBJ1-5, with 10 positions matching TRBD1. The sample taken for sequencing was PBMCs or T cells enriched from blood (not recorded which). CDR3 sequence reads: CASSLTGGEGNQPQHF. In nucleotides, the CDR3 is TGTGCCAGCTCCCTGACAGGGGGCGAAGGCAATCAGCCCCAGCATTTT.